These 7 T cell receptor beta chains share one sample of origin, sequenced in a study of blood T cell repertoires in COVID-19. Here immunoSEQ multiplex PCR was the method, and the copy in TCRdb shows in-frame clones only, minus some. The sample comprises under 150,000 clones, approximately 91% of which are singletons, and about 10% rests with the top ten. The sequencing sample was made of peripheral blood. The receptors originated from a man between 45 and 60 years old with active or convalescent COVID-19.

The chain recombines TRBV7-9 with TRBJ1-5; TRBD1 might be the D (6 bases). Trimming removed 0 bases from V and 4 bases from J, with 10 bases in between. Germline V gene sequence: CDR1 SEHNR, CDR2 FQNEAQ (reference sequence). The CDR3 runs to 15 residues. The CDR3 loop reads CASSLADRSNQPQHF. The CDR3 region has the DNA TGTGCCAGCAGCTTAGCTGACAGGTCAAATCAGCCCCAGCATTTT. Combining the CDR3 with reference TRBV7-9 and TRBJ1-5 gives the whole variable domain DTGVSQNPRHKITKRGQNVTFRCDPISEHNRLYWYRQTLGQGPEFLTYFQNEAQLEKSRLLSDRFSAERPKGSFSTLEIQRTEQGDSAMYLCASSLADRSNQPQHFGDGTRLSIL.

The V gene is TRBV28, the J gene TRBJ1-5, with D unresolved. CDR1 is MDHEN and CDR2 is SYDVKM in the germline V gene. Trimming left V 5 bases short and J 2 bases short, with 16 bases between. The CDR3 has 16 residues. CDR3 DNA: TGTGCCAGCAGTCCCCGGACGGGGTGGGGCAATCAGCCCCAGCATTTT. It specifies CASSPRTGWGNQPQHF.

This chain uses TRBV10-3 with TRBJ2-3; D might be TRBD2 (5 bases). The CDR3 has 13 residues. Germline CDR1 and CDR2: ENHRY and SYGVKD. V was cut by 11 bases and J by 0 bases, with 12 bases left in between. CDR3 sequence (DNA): TGTGCCCTCTCTGGAGGTAGCACAGATACGCAGTATTTT. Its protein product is CALSGGSTDTQYF.

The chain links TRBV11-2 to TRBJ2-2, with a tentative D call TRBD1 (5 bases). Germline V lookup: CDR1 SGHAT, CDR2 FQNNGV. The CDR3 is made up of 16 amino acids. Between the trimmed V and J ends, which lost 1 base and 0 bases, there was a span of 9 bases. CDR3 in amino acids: CASSLVGATNTGELFF. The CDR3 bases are TGTGCCAGCAGCTTAGTAGGGGCCACGAACACCGGGGAGCTGTTTTTT.

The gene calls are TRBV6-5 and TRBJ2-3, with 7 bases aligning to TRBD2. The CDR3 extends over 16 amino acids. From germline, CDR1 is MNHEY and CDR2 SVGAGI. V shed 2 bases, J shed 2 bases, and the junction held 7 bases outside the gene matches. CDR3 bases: TGTGCCAGCAGTTACGGCCCGGGAGGCTACACAGATACGCAGTATTTT. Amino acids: CASSYGPGGYTDTQYF.

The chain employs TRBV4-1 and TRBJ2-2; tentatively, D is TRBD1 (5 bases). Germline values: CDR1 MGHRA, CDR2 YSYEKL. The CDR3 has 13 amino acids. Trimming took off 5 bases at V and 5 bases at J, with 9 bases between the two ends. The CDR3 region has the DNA TGCGCCAGCAGCAGGACACTTACCGGGGAGCTGTTTTTT. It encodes CASSRTLTGELFF.

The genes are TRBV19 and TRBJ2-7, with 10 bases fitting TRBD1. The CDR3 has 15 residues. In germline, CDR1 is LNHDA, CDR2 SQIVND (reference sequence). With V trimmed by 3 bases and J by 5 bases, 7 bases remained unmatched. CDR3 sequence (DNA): TGTGCCAGTAGTATTGGGGGACAGGGGTTCCACGAGCAGTACTTC. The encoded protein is CASSIGGQGFHEQYF.